These T cell receptor beta chains were read from a single sample in a study of control samples from healthy donors and cancer patients. The assay was immunoSEQ multiplex PCR, and TCRdb's table has in-frame clones only and misses some. Of over 150,000 clones in the sample, just under 95% were seen once. Sequenced: blood. Receptor source: a man between 18 and 29 years old in good health. Each CDR3 is given with its conserved first and last residue. D genes are given only for firm matches. Only some rows state a clone size, as once, few, many or a class for expanded clones.

size	D	V	J	CDR3	DNA
.	TRBD1	TRBV5-6	TRBJ1-5	CASSLGGQSDSNQPQHF	TGTGCCAGCAGCTTAGGGGGACAGTCAGATAGCAATCAGCCCCAGCATTTT
.	.	TRBV19	TRBJ2-6	CASSIGGANVLTF	TGTGCCAGTAGTATAGGGGGGGCCAACGTCCTGACTTTC
few	TRBD1	TRBV12-5	TRBJ1-5	CASGLVGLQGRNSNQPQHF	TGTGCTAGTGGTTTGGTAGGATTACAGGGGAGGAATAGCAATCAGCCCCAGCATTTT
.	.	TRBV6-1	TRBJ2-1	CASSETGDNEQFF	TGTGCCAGCAGTGAGACGGGAGACAATGAGCAGTTCTTC
.	TRBD1	TRBV7-6	TRBJ2-7	CASSNPQGFPGQSYEQYF	TGTGCCAGCAGCAACCCCCAGGGTTTTCCGGGACAGTCCTACGAGCAGTACTTC
.	.	TRBV3-1/TRBV3-2	TRBJ1-2	CASSQFGALANYGYTF	TGTGCCAGCAGCCAATTTGGGGCGCTAGCTAACTATGGCTACACCTTC
.	.	TRBV7-3	TRBJ2-3	CASSLRGGTDTQYF	TGTGCCAGCAGCTTAAGGGGCGGCACAGATACGCAGTATTTT
.	TRBD1	TRBV11-2	TRBJ1-2	CASSLDSDRSGYTF	TGTGCCAGCAGCTTAGATTCGGACAGGAGCGGCTACACCTTC
.	TRBD2	TRBV7-8	TRBJ2-5	CASSPTSGGAKTQYF	TGTGCCAGCAGTCCGACTAGCGGGGGGGCTAAGACCCAGTACTTC
.	.	TRBV10-2	TRBJ2-3	CASSVTLGDTQYF	TGCGCCAGCAGTGTCACCTTGGGGGATACGCAGTATTTT
.	.	TRBV2	TRBJ2-3	CAGRLSTDTQYF	TGTGCCGGAAGACTGAGCACAGATACGCAGTATTTT